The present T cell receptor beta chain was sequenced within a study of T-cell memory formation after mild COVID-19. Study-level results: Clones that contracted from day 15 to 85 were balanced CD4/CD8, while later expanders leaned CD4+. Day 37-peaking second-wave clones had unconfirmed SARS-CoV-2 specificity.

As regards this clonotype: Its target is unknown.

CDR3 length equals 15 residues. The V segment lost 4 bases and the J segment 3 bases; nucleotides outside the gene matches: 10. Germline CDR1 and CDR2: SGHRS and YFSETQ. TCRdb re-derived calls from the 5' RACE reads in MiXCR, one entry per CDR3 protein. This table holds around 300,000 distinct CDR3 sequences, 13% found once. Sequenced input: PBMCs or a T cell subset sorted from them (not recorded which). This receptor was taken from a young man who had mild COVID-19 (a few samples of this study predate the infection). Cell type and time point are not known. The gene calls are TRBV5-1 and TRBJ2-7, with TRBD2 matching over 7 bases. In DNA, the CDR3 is TGCGCCAGCAGCCCTGGCGGGGGTAGGGGCTACGAGCAGTACTTC. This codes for CASSPGGGRGYEQYF.